This T cell receptor beta chain was sequenced in a study of post-analysis software for immune sequencing data. Overall study: The disease courses spanned relapsing-remitting, secondary progressive and progressive-relapsing forms of multiple sclerosis.

Notes on the study in general: Those with multiple sclerosis, the patient group, showed significantly lower normalized Chao1 diversity than controls.

Unique molecular identifiers were built into the TCR beta cDNA libraries. TCRdb reprocessed the PCR reads with MiXCR, giving one entry per CDR3 protein. Here the sample spans about 820,000 distinct CDR3 sequences, about 57% being singletons. As concerns this clonotype: Its antigen remains unknown.

The sequenced sample was blood. This receptor was identified in a girl aged 5 to 17 with multiple sclerosis.

The CDR3 loop reads CASSALAGGQSEQFF. The CDR3 DNA reads as TGTGCCAGCAGTGCACTAGCGGGGGGGCAGAGTGAGCAGTTCTTC. The rearrangement uses TRBV12-3 or TRBV12-4 and TRBJ2-1, with 13 bases identical to TRBD2. The V and J ends lost 5 bases and 9 bases, in that order; junction bases with no gene match: 7. This CDR3 has 15 amino acids.